This T cell receptor (beta chain) was found in a study of T-cell reconstitution after alpha-beta-depleted transplantation in children. Unique molecular identifiers tagged the TCRbeta library. TCRdb used MiXCR to reprocess the PCR reads, holding one entry per CDR3 protein. The profile covers some 530,000 distinct CDR3 sequences, with about an eighth appearing a single time and about 5% taken by the ten largest. V was clipped by 6 bases and J by 5 bases; unmatched bases: 16. The CDR3 sequence is 17 residues long. This clonotype was seen at least ten times. The starting material was PBMCs from the stem cell graft donor, obtained from the stem cell graft. This sequence was found in a human donor who donated a stem cell graft to a child with combined immunodeficiency. This rearrangement joins TRBV12-3 or TRBV12-4 to TRBJ2-7; 10 bases align to TRBD2. CDR3 sequence: CASSPRGGLAGVNEQYF. In DNA, the CDR3 is TGTGCCAGCAGCCCAAGGGGGGGTCTAGCGGGAGTCAACGAGCAGTACTTC.